This T cell receptor (beta chain) was captured in a study of shared clonotypes between healthy human individuals. V was shortened by 0 bases and J by 4 bases, with 6 bases between the two germline ends. The V gene's germline CDR1 is SGDLS and CDR2 YYNGEE. This CDR3 has 13 amino acids. This clone was counted once. TCRdb's table, derived via immunoSEQ multiplex PCR, lists solely in-frame clones and lacks some. Found here are some 2,500,000 clones, 93% of them singletons; the top ten hold about 0.38%. This sequence originates from a man aged 18 to 35 in good health. Some clones in this sample may be carry-over from other donors' samples. Sequencing was done on a sample of naive CD4+ T cells from PBMCs. Subset denoted: CD45RA+ positively selected. This chain links TRBV9 with TRBJ2-3; D gene ambiguous. This chain's CDR3 is CASSVAASDTQYF. As DNA, the CDR3 is TGTGCCAGCAGCGTAGCGGCATCAGATACGCAGTATTTT.